This T cell receptor (beta chain) was identified during a study of T cell responses to AZD1222 COVID-19 vaccine. Study in general: Pooled together were second doses at about 4 or about 12 weeks. The study, taken as a whole, reports: Most donors were white British, females outnumbered males, and clonal diversity was possibly underestimated.

Sequencing used immunoSEQ multiplex PCR; TCRdb keeps in-frame clones, though not all of them. The sample records more than 95,000 clones, about 88% being singletons. The CDR3 runs 16 residues. Trimming took 5 bases from V and 2 from J, leaving 18 bases between them. The germline gives CDR1 KGHDR, CDR2 SFDVKD. This clone has a single count. What it binds is not known. The origin of this receptor is an adult in good health. The chain recombines TRBV24-1 with TRBJ2-7; D could derive from TRBD1 or TRBD2 (5 bases each). Sample: peripheral blood, taken on day 0 of AZD1222 vaccination. CDR3 region: CATSGGLGAGPYEQYF. In DNA, the CDR3 is TGTGCCACCAGTGGGGGGTTAGGGGCAGGACCCTACGAGCAGTACTTC.